This T cell receptor beta chain derives from a study of post-analysis software for immune sequencing data. Study details: The courses of disease that were included comprised relapsing-remitting, secondary progressive and progressive-relapsing multiple sclerosis. Study conclusions and caveats: Multiple sclerosis was associated with a significant reduction in normalized Chao1 diversity relative to controls. Relative to controls, patients had a few TRBV segments at higher frequency, with TRBV5-6, TRBV5-1 and TRBV20-1 among these. Clustering by F measure revealed strong co-clustering among samples prepared together in one batch.

Included in the TCR beta cDNA libraries were unique molecular identifiers. Yield was roughly 0.5 million cDNA molecules from roughly 0.93 to 9.6 million T cells. TCRdb called the PCR reads again in MiXCR, with one record for every CDR3 protein. The profile shows hundreds of thousands of distinct CDR3 sequences, roughly 45% of them singletons. A word on this clonotype: Its matching antigen is unknown.

Per germline, CDR1 SNHLY and CDR2 FYNNEI. V lost 9 bases and J 5 bases, leaving 13 bases between the germline ends. The CDR3 is made up of 12 amino acids. The material sequenced was blood. The chain is built from TRBV2 and TRBJ2-5, with D possibly matching TRBD1 (5 bases). This sequence was found in a girl between 5 and 17 years old with multiple sclerosis. The CDR3 DNA follows: TGTGCCAGTACGACAGTAACGGAGACCCAGTACTTC. Translated, it gives CASTTVTETQYF. Variable domain in full (rest from reference TRBV2 and TRBJ2-5): EPEVTQTPSHQVTQMGQEVILRCVPISNHLYFYWYRQILGQKVEFLVSFYNNEISEKSEIFDDQFSVERPDGSNFTLKIRSTKLEDSAMYFCASTTVTETQYFGPGTRLLVL.